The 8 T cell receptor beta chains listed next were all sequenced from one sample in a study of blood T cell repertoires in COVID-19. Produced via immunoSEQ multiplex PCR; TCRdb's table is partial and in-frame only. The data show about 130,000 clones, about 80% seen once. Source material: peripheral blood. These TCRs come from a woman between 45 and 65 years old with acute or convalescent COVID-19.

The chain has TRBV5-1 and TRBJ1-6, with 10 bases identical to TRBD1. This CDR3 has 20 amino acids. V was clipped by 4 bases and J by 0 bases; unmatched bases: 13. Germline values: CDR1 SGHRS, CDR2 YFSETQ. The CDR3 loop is CASSAAGTGVISSYNSPLHF. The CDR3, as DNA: TGCGCCAGCAGCGCGGCCGGGACAGGGGTTATAAGCTCCTATAATTCACCCCTCCACTTT.

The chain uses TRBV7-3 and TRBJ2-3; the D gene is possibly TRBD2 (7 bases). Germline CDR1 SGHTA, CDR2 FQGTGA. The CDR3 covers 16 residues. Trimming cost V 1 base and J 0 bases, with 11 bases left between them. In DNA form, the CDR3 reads TGTGCCAGCAGCTTAAGCGCGGGGGCTAGCACAGATACGCAGTATTTT. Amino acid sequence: CASSLSAGASTDTQYF. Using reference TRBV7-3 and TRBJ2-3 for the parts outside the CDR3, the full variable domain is GAGVSQTPSNKVTEKGKYVELRCDPISGHTALYWYRQSLGQGPEFLIYFQGTGAADDSGLPNDRFFAVRPEGSVSTLKIQRTERGDSAVYLCASSLSAGASTDTQYFGPGTRLTVL.

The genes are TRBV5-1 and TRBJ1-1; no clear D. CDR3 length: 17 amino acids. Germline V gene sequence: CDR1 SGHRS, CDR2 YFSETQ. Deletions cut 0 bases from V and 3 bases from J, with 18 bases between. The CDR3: CASSLGSGRGADTEAFF. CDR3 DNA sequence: TGCGCCAGCAGCTTGGGATCAGGACGAGGAGCGGACACTGAAGCTTTCTTT.

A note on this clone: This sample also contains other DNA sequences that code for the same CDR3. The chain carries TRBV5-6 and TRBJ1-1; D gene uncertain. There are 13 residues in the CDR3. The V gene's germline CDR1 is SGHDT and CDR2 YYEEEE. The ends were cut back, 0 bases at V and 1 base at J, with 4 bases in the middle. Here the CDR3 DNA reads TGTGCCAGCAGCTTGGCCGGGAACACTGAAGCTTTCTTT. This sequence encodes CASSLAGNTEAFF.

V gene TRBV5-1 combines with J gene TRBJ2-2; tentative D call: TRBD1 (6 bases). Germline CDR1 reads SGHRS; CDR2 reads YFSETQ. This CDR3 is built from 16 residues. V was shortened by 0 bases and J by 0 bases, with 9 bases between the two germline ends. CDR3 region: CASSLVTGSNTGELFF. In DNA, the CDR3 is TGCGCCAGCAGCTTGGTGACAGGATCGAACACCGGGGAGCTGTTTTTT.

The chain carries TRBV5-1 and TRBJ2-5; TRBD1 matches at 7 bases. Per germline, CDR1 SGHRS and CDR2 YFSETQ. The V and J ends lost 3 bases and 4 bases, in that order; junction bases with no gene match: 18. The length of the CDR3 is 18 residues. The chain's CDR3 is CASSSSGQAARARETQYF. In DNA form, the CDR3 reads TGCGCCAGCAGCTCCAGCGGACAGGCCGCTCGGGCTAGAGAGACCCAGTACTTC.

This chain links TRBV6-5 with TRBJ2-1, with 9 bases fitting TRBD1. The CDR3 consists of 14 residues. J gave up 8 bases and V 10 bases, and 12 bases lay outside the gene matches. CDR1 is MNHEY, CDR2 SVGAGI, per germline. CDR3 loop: CATHSGQGFDEQFF. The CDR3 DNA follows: TGTGCCACCCACTCGGGACAGGGTTTCGATGAGCAGTTCTTC.

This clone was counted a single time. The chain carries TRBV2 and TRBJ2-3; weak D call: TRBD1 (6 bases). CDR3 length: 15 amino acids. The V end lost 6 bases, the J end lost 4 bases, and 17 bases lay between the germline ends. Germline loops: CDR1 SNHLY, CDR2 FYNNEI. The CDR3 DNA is TGTGCCAGCAGGGTAGGGGGAACAGGGTCAGATACGCAGTATTTT. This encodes CASRVGGTGSDTQYF.